The 5 T cell receptor beta chains reported below all come from one sample, sequenced in a study of blood T cell repertoires in COVID-19 (dated by TCRdb to 2020 to 2022). Libraries were prepared through the immunoSEQ multiplex PCR assay. The source is immuneACCESS, and TCRdb retained only in-frame sequences with V and J called. Part of the clones is not carried over; for the studies checked, unresolved V genes explain less than half of this, and the remainder is unexplained. The sample table contains 80,000 or so clones; only one count was recorded for around 79% of them. Jointly, the top ten make up 5% to 6% of the sample. Material: peripheral blood. The receptors here all came from a man aged 50 to 60 with active or convalescent COVID-19.

The chain employs TRBV7-3 and TRBJ2-7; D is unclear. The CDR3 loop spans 17 amino acids. The germline gives CDR1 SGHTA, CDR2 FQGTGA. The V end lost 4 bases, the J end lost 2 bases, and 21 bases lay between the germline ends. This chain's CDR3 is CASSSRHKQGSTYEQYF. The CDR3 region has the DNA TGTGCCAGCAGCTCCAGACATAAACAAGGATCCACCTACGAGCAGTACTTC. Full variable domain (rest looked up from reference TRBV7-3 and TRBJ2-7): GAGVSQTPSNKVTEKGKYVELRCDPISGHTALYWYRQSLGQGPEFLIYFQGTGAADDSGLPNDRFFAVRPEGSVSTLKIQRTERGDSAVYLCASSSRHKQGSTYEQYFGPGTRLTVT.

V usage is TRBV3-1 (or the pseudogene TRBV3-2) and J usage is TRBJ1-6, with D unresolved. V dropped 2 bases and J dropped 6 bases, with 11 bases sitting between them. Germline lookup yields CDR1 LGHDT and CDR2 YNNKEL (reference sequence). This CDR3 is 15 amino acids long. CDR3 residues: CASSQSPVSNSPLHF. As DNA, the CDR3 is TGTGCCAGCAGCCAATCTCCAGTCAGTAATTCACCCCTCCACTTT.

The gene calls are TRBV18 and TRBJ2-5; D is unresolved. V was cut by 3 bases and J by 1 base, with 6 bases left in between. The germline gives CDR1 KGHSH, CDR2 LQKENI. CDR3 size: 13 residues. In DNA form, the CDR3 reads TGTGCCAGCTCACCGGCCTTCCAAGAGACCCAGTACTTC. Translation gives CASSPAFQETQYF.

This chain uses TRBV6-5 with TRBJ2-3; D gene uncertain. V lost 6 bases and J lost 2, with 12 bases in between. The germline CDR1 and CDR2 sequences are MNHEY and SVGAGI. The CDR3 runs 14 residues. CDR3 region: CASRSPGLTDTQYF. The CDR3 DNA sequence: TGTGCCAGCAGGTCCCCCGGTCTCACAGATACGCAGTATTTT.

The chain couples TRBV7-2 to TRBJ1-1; 8 bases are a match to TRBD1. Trimming at V came to 5 bases and at J to 4 bases, leaving 6 bases not matched to a gene. Germline values: CDR1 SGHTA, CDR2 FQGNSA. The CDR3 contains 14 residues. Here the CDR3 reads CASSPRQGRTEAFF. Here the CDR3 DNA reads TGTGCCAGCAGCCCCCGACAGGGGCGCACTGAAGCTTTCTTT. Drawing the rest from reference TRBV7-2 and TRBJ1-1, the complete variable domain is GAGVSQSPSNKVTEKGKDVELRCDPISGHTALYWYRQSLGQGLEFLIYFQGNSAPDKSGLPSDRFSAERTGGSVSTLTIQRTQQEDSAVYLCASSPRQGRTEAFFGQGTRLTVV.